What follows is one T cell receptor beta chain and its context. Its specificity is not known. This record comes from a study of vaccination effects on CD4 cells after COVID-19. Study results and caveats: Marked contraction was observed in infection-induced and vaccine-induced clones late after vaccination.

This table comes from immunoSEQ multiplex PCR, and its TCRdb copy is limited to in-frame clones, with some not included. The data hold about 68,000 clones, with 80% observed a single time. Expansion with viral peptide pools was applied to antigen-specific CD4+ T cells by the ViraFEST assay prior to sequencing. It was after approximately 11 days of culture that CD4+ T cells were isolated. Previously uninfected by SARS-CoV-2, the vaccine recipients also showed negative nucleocapsid antibodies. Replacing half the medium with IL-2 medium was done on days 3 and 7. The length of the CDR3 is 17 residues. V was pared by 5 bases and J by 5 bases, with 10 bases of the junction left unmatched. The V gene's germline CDR1 is SNHLY and CDR2 FYNNEI.

The gene calls are TRBV2 and TRBJ2-3; 13 bases agree with TRBD2. The sequencing here drew on CD4+ T cells from PBMCs cultured with SARS-CoV-2 spike peptides, taken before COVID-19 vaccination. This receptor was taken from a human donor who received a COVID-19 vaccine. CDR3 loop: CASSRSPGTSGVDTQYF. The DNA of the CDR3 is TGTGCCAGCAGTCGCAGCCCCGGGACTAGCGGGGTAGATACGCAGTATTTT.